This T cell receptor (beta chain) was observed in a study of blood T cells in healthy people across ages (dated by TCRdb to 2013 to 2016). The study in broad terms: Template switching captured roughly one uniquely barcoded TCR beta cDNA molecule per two T cells in model experiments. Donors of different ages were randomly distributed across sequencing lanes to avoid experimental bias. The study measured age-related changes in TCR beta repertoire diversity using deep sequencing normalized with unique cDNA molecular identifiers. The donors were divided into four age groups: young (average around 17 years), middle-aged (approximately 39), aged (around 67) and long-lived (about 80). The study analyzed two additional independent replicas of 1 million unique cDNA reads from the same blood draw for two donors, one aged 18 to 29 and one aged 80 or older.

Donors were 35 to 40 systemically healthy Caucasian individuals from Russia aged 6 to 90 years. Each donor gave ten milliliters of peripheral blood, collected into EDTA-treated Vacutainer tubes. Ficoll-Paque density-gradient centrifugation was used to isolate PBMCs, with at least 6 million obtained per sample. Trizol reagent was used to extract total RNA from the PBMCs, yielding at least 6 micrograms per sample. The percentages of naive CD45RAhigh/CD27high T cells were determined by flow cytometry on a PBMC aliquot from every donor. On the study overall, not on this receptor specifically: Bulk unsorted PBMC profiling prevented conclusive comparison of naive and antigen-experienced compartments. Estimates of total diversity from one million sequenced T cells were regarded as lower bounds and underestimates. Because the CMV infection status of the donors was unknown, age-related changes in expanded clonotypes may potentially have been confounded. As age increased, observed TCR beta diversity per million T cells dropped in a roughly linear way, and a significant reduction was already evident by age 40. Observed TCR beta diversity correlated strongly with the percentage of naive T cells measured by flow cytometry. Compared with the aged group, the long-lived group had more naive CD4+ T cells, fewer expanded clones and increased TCR diversity, suggesting age selection.

Libraries were made using 5' RACE. Data came from an Illumina HiSeq 2500. A second roughly 7 to 12 cycle PCR used a sample-barcoded 5' primer and a J-beta primer mix. Each TCR beta cDNA molecule received a unique molecular identifier from a template-switch 5' adaptor carrying 12 random nucleotides. Each sample yielded at least 2.5 million CDR3-containing paired-end reads. All of the RNA was converted into first-strand cDNA using the Mint cDNA synthesis kit, with a TRBC-specific oligonucleotide serving as the primer. Following uracil-DNA glycosylase treatment, a first 18-cycle PCR with universal primers M1SS and BC2_uni_R was performed on all cDNA. Per the authors' processing: Each sample was normalized by randomly selecting 1 million high-quality reads, each carrying a distinct molecular identifier. Reads sharing molecular identifiers were discarded rather than binned into consensus sequences. MiTCR, run with a Q25 quality threshold and the strictest error-elimination algorithm, handled CDR3 identification, clonotype clustering and error correction. A nonparametric unseen species model with Euler transformation was used to estimate a lower bound on total TCR beta diversity. Through fastp at Q25 and MiXCR, TCRdb rebuilt clones from the public reads, retaining in-frame beta chains. Rows are combined by CDR3 protein, so each entry shows the most common genes and DNA. V and J calls and clone size were set by TCRdb, not the authors. This sample is represented by over 1.5 million distinct CDR3 sequences; around 48% of them were singletons. The ten largest clonotypes hold less than 2.5% of the sample.

In regard to this clonotype: Its antigen remains undetermined. No much larger clone exists at a distance of one base, and base qualities are not known.

V trim: 4 bases; J trim: 0 bases; unmatched bases: 10. From a lookup of the germline V gene, CDR1 and CDR2 are KGHSH and LQKENI. Measured from the cysteine to the phenylalanine, the CDR3 is 17 residues long. Kept here is only the CDR3 DNA, which spans 51 bases and is read in frame from base 1. This chain is built from TRBV18 and TRBJ2-3; TRBD1 aligns with 7 central bases. The sequence came from a woman between 35 and 50 years old in good health. The source material was blood. The DNA sequence is as follows: TGTGCCAGCTCACTAACCGGGACAGCCCCTAGCACAGATACGCAGTATTTT. This translates into CASSLTGTAPSTDTQYF.